This T cell receptor (beta chain) was recorded in a study of blood T cells in healthy people across ages. The study's findings and limits: Getting older went along with TCR beta diversity per million T cells dropping roughly linearly.

With respect to this clonotype: The antigen is undetermined.

The sample providers were healthy Caucasian people from Russia, aged about 6 to 90. Peripheral blood from each donor was collected in a volume of roughly 9.8 milliliters. Isolation recovered at least 6 million PBMCs from every sample. A second PCR of 7 to 11 cycles used a sample-barcoded 5' primer and a J-beta primer mix. TCRdb used MiXCR to reprocess the 5' RACE reads, holding one entry per CDR3 protein. This sample has some 860,000 distinct CDR3 sequences; 56% occur once, and the top ten carry roughly 26%. Looked up from germline, CDR1 is MNHEY and CDR2 is SVGAGI. Trimming shortened V by 5 bases and J by 2 bases, and 13 bases separated the two germline ends. The CDR3 consists of 14 residues.

The V and J genes are TRBV6-5 and TRBJ2-7; D is ambiguous. The sequencing sample was made of blood. This TCR derives from a man aged 35 to 55 in good health. Written as DNA, the CDR3 is TGTGCCAGCAGTCCCCAGGACCCTACCTACGAGCAGTACTTC. The encoded protein is CASSPQDPTYEQYF.